A selection of T cell receptor beta chains follows, all from one sample in a study of stem cell transplantation in POMP-related autoinflammatory disease. TCRdb's table, derived via immunoSEQ multiplex PCR, lists solely in-frame clones and lacks some. Among tens of thousands of clones listed, 75% to 90% were seen once. The sample in question was CD4+ T cells from PBMCs, obtained before stem cell transplantation. These receptors originate from a human donor with POMP-related autoinflammation and immune dysregulation (PRAID). Both conserved end residues are trimmed from each CDR3.

j_call v_call cdr3_aa
TRBJ2-7 TRBV18 ASSPMGVHEQY
TRBJ2-7 TRBV5-1 ASSFGTGEQY
TRBJ1-4 TRBV15 ATSRARGTNEKLF
TRBJ1-2 TRBV5-6 ASSLGPGYT
TRBJ1-1 TRBV28 ASMESTNTEAF
TRBJ2-4 TRBV9 ASTHPAGGEGY
TRBJ2-4 TRBV2 ASRRRAGNIQY
TRBJ2-7 TRBV6-5 ASSSLPGPLPYEQY
TRBJ2-2 TRBV2 ASSEEWVGRGELF
TRBJ2-5 TRBV6-1 ASSEGLAAGETQY
TRBJ1-5 TRBV5-3 ARGEDNSNQPQH
TRBJ2-5 TRBV5-1 ASSFQETQY
TRBJ1-1 TRBV6-6 ASSYEGGFSSEAF
TRBJ2-7 TRBV5-6 ASSPGSAGSGAGHYEQY
TRBJ1-3 TRBV27 ASSPGGYGNTIY
TRBJ2-1 TRBV7-9 ASSTRGSGYNEQF